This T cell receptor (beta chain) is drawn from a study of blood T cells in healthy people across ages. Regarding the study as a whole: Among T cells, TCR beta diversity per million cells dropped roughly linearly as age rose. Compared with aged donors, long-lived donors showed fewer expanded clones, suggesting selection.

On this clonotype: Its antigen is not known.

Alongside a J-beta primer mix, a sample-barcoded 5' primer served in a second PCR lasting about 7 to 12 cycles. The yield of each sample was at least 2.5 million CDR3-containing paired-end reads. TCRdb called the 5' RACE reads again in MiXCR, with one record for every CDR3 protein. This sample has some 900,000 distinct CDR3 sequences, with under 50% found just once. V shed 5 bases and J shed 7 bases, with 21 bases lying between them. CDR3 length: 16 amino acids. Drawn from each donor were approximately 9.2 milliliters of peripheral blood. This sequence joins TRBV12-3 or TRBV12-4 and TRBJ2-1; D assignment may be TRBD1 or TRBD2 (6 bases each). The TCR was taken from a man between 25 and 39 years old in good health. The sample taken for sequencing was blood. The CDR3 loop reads CASSPHRGRRANEQFF. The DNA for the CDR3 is TGTGCCAGCAGTCCCCACCGGGGGCGGCGGGCTAATGAGCAGTTCTTC.